This is a list of T cell receptor beta chains from one sample in a study of blood T cell repertoires in COVID-19. The protocol was immunoSEQ multiplex PCR, while the TCRdb copy is restricted to in-frame clones and leaves out a portion. The top ten hold roughly an eighth of the sample, which has over 65,000 clones, about 90% seen once. Sequenced sample: peripheral blood. The receptors here all came from a human donor in a cohort sampled during active COVID-19. CDR3s include the opening cysteine and the closing phenylalanine or tryptophan. The D gene is left open where the match is weak.

TRBJ1-6 TRBV5-1 NA CASSEGVLSNSPLHF
TRBJ2-5 TRBV4-1 TRBD2 CASSQAWPSGEETQYF
TRBJ1-2 TRBV2 NA CASNSQGTTNYGYTF
TRBJ2-5 TRBV2 NA CASSEQGRETQYF
TRBJ2-6 TRBV11-2 TRBD1 CASSFGTGVAGANVLTF
TRBJ2-2 TRBV5-1 TRBD1 CASSEGTGGIGELFF
TRBJ2-5 TRBV6-5 TRBD2 CASSTGGGEETQYF
TRBJ2-2 TRBV30 NA CAWSMGGALTGELFF
TRBJ1-6 TRBV19 TRBD1 CASKSLTQGESSPLHF
TRBJ1-4 TRBV5-4 NA CASSFQGSANEKLFF
TRBJ2-1 TRBV5-1 NA CASSLLYQGSYNEQFF
TRBJ2-7 TRBV5-1 NA CASSLGRGPEEQYF
TRBJ1-1 TRBV20-1 NA CSASPPGGADTEAFF
TRBJ2-5 TRBV7-2 NA CAAGTWGEETQYF
TRBJ2-4 TRBV9 NA CASSGRVFGKNIQYF
TRBJ1-4 TRBV30 NA CAWSARSEKLFF
TRBJ2-7 TRBV15 TRBD2 CATSRDPIGTSNEQYF
TRBJ2-1 TRBV12-5 TRBD1 CASGLGAGTGRHNEQFF
TRBJ1-5 TRBV27 NA CASSPSPRVSNQPQHF
TRBJ1-4 TRBV11-2 TRBD1 CASSLTGGVSNEKLFF
TRBJ2-2 TRBV30 TRBD2 CAWRAVASGNTGELFF
TRBJ1-2 TRBV5-6 NA CASSLLARARYGYTF
TRBJ2-7 TRBV5-1 TRBD1 CASSKNPGQGSDEQYF
TRBJ1-5 TRBV5-1 NA CASSNRGRDQPQHF
TRBJ1-2 TRBV11-2 NA CASSIPGPAGYGYTF
TRBJ1-1 TRBV5-1 NA CASSLSDGSFNTEAFF
TRBJ2-4 TRBV18 TRBD2 CASSGSGGAFNIQYF
TRBJ2-5 TRBV5-6 NA CASSLTGLRETQYF